This T cell receptor delta chain was identified in a study of intestinal T cells in coeliac disease. In the study overall: Mean age was about 15 for coeliac patients versus less than 55 for controls.

The bulk TRD library came from roughly 150 ng of biopsy DNA amplified with BIOMED-2 primers. TCRdb called clones anew from the multiplex PCR reads with CATT. There are 1,200 to 1,500 delta-chain clones in the sample; around 68% occur only once, and under 20% lies in the top ten. The CDR3 runs 18 residues. The V end lost 4 bases, the J end lost 0 bases, and 21 bases lay between the germline ends. Germline loops: CDR1 TSWWSYY, CDR2 QGS. This clone was seen just once. Its antigen is unknown. A far larger clone differs by one base, so this is likely a read error. This CDR3 is also generated by other DNA sequences in the sample. Notes on the study in general: Reported leave-one-out accuracy of TRD kmer clustering was less than 95%.

Genomic DNA came from ten approximately 4.8-µm formalin-fixed paraffin-embedded scrolls per case. The receptor was isolated from a human donor with celiac disease. This chain links TRDV1 with TRDJ1; D unclear. Sequencing was performed on a duodenal biopsy. Here the CDR3 reads CALGGRTGQWEYTDKLIF. CDR3 sequence (DNA): TGTGCTCTTGGGGGACGAACGGGGCAATGGGAGTACACCGATAAACTCATCTTT.